Presented here are 7 T cell receptor beta chains from one specimen sequenced in a study of cytomegalovirus exposure and HLA in healthy donors. The primer mix had 60 Vbeta and 13 Jbeta primers. Measured with immunoSEQ multiplex PCR; TCRdb has only the in-frame clones, and not every one. The data contain over 150,000 clones, 73% of them singletons. The sample consisted of PBMCs. These TCRs come from a young woman in good health and CMV-seropositive.

The chain is built from TRBV9 and TRBJ2-2; no firm D call. CDR3 length: 13 residues. Trimming left V 5 bases short and J 1 base short, with 6 bases between. Germline assignment: CDR1 SGDLS and CDR2 YYNGEE. CDR3 bases: TGTGCCAGCAGTGACAAGAACACCGGGGAGCTGTTTTTT. Translating it yields CASSDKNTGELFF.

J is TRBJ2-7 and V is TRBV7-2; TRBD1 agrees at 9 bases. Germline trimming cut 7 bases from V and 2 bases from J; bases unmatched to any gene: 3. Germline CDR1 is SGHTA and CDR2 is FQGNSA. The CDR3 is 13 residues long. CDR3 DNA sequence: TGTGCCAGCAAGAGACAGGGGGCCTACGAGCAGTACTTC. As protein: CASKRQGAYEQYF.

The chain employs TRBV5-4 and TRBJ2-1; 12 bases fit TRBD2. The CDR3 length is 18 residues. Germline V CDR1 and CDR2: SGHNT, YYREEE (reference sequence). V was pared by 4 bases and J by 4 bases, with 12 bases of the junction left unmatched. The CDR3 bases are TGTGCCAGCAGCCCCGAGGGGCTAGCGGGGGGGAAATACAATGAGCAGTTCTTC. It specifies CASSPEGLAGGKYNEQFF. Supplemented by reference TRBV5-4 and TRBJ2-1, the full variable domain reads ETGVTQSPTHLIKTRGQQVTLRCSSQSGHNTVSWYQQALGQGPQFIFQYYREEENGRGNFPPRFSGLQFPNYSSELNVNALELDDSALYLCASSPEGLAGGKYNEQFFGPGTRLTVL.

This clone was counted between two and nine times. The chain employs TRBV10-3 and TRBJ1-1; D call uncertain. Germline CDR1 is ENHRY and CDR2 is SYGVKD. The CDR3 totals 11 residues. V lost 4 bases to trimming and J lost 3 bases, with 3 bases between them. The CDR3 region is CAISGDTEAFF. For the CDR3, the DNA is TGTGCCATCAGTGGAGACACTGAAGCTTTCTTT.

The chain uses TRBV2 and TRBJ2-3; D not certain. Germline values: CDR1 SNHLY, CDR2 FYNNEI. This CDR3 contains 11 residues. Trimming left V 11 bases short and J 5 bases short, with 11 bases between. The chain's CDR3 is CAVPSGDTQYF. In DNA, the CDR3 is TGTGCCGTACCTTCAGGAGATACGCAGTATTTT.

This chain joins TRBV19 and TRBJ1-1; no clear D. CDR1 is LNHDA and CDR2 is SQIVND in the germline V gene (reference sequence). This CDR3 has 16 amino acids. V was shortened by 3 bases and J by 0 bases, with 14 bases between the two germline ends. CDR3 residues: CASSIIPSLLNTEAFF. DNA for the CDR3: TGTGCCAGTAGTATTATCCCCTCCCTTCTGAACACTGAAGCTTTCTTT.

The V and J genes are TRBV6-5 and TRBJ2-3, with D tentatively TRBD2 (7 bases). The CDR3 covers 15 residues. Germline CDR1 is MNHEY and CDR2 is SVGAGI. Trimming took 6 bases from V and 4 from J, leaving 17 bases between them. This CDR3 reads CASSLMGGASDTQYF. The CDR3 bases are TGTGCCAGCAGCCTAATGGGGGGGGCTTCAGATACGCAGTATTTT.